A selection of T cell receptor beta chains follows, all from one sample in a study of T cells after yellow fever vaccination. TCRdb called the 5' RACE reads again in MiXCR, with one record for every CDR3 protein. This sample yields roughly 79,000 distinct CDR3 sequences, of which around 7.1% are seen a single time; around 29% belongs to the top ten. Specimen: CD8+ T cells sorted from PBMCs, collected approximately 11 days after the first yellow fever vaccination. All receptors come from a man between 18 and 29 years old who received the YFV17D yellow fever vaccine. CDR3s include the opening cysteine and the closing phenylalanine or tryptophan. D genes are given only for firm matches. Clone size appears in some rows only: once, few, many, or a class for an expanded clone.

abundance: many; v_gene: TRBV5-1; d_gene: NA; j_gene: TRBJ1-2; CDR3aa: CASGPPGRLVGYTF; CDR3nt: TGCGCCAGCGGACCTCCGGGGAGGCTCGTTGGCTACACCTTC
abundance: many; v_gene: TRBV6-5; d_gene: TRBD2; j_gene: TRBJ2-5; CDR3aa: CASSYGGSGATQETQYF; CDR3nt: TGTGCCAGCAGTTACGGCGGTAGCGGGGCTACTCAAGAGACCCAGTACTTC
abundance: many; v_gene: TRBV7-2; d_gene: NA; j_gene: TRBJ2-3; CDR3aa: CASLPWGSFGDTQYF; CDR3nt: TGTGCCAGCCTCCCGTGGGGGTCCTTTGGGGATACGCAGTATTTT
abundance: many; v_gene: TRBV5-1; d_gene: NA; j_gene: TRBJ2-7; CDR3aa: CASRLRDWYEQYF; CDR3nt: TGCGCCAGCCGACTTAGGGACTGGTACGAGCAGTACTTC
abundance: few; v_gene: TRBV12-3/TRBV12-4; d_gene: TRBD2; j_gene: TRBJ2-3; CDR3aa: CASSFVSGGLDTQYF; CDR3nt: TGTGCCAGCAGTTTCGTTAGCGGGGGGTTAGATACGCAGTATTTT
abundance: many; v_gene: TRBV5-6; d_gene: NA; j_gene: TRBJ1-5; CDR3aa: CASSFRQYGNQPQHF; CDR3nt: TGTGCCAGCAGCTTTAGACAGTACGGCAATCAGCCCCAGCATTTT
abundance: few; v_gene: TRBV7-9; d_gene: NA; j_gene: TRBJ1-1; CDR3aa: CASSLVTPVNTEAFF; CDR3nt: TGTGCCAGCAGCTTAGTTACCCCAGTGAACACTGAAGCTTTCTTT
abundance: many; v_gene: TRBV7-9; d_gene: NA; j_gene: TRBJ2-7; CDR3aa: CASSLSLGKGVEQYF; CDR3nt: TGTGCCAGCAGCCTAAGCCTAGGGAAAGGGGTCGAGCAGTACTTC
abundance: many; v_gene: TRBV12-5; d_gene: NA; j_gene: TRBJ2-1; CDR3aa: CASALSSYNEQFF; CDR3nt: TGTGCTAGTGCCCTTAGCTCCTACAATGAGCAGTTCTTC
abundance: few; v_gene: TRBV3-1; d_gene: NA; j_gene: TRBJ2-5; CDR3aa: CASSQDSKGVQETQYF; CDR3nt: TGTGCCAGCAGCCAAGATTCGAAGGGGGTGCAGGAGACCCAGTACTTC
abundance: many; v_gene: TRBV4-3; d_gene: NA; j_gene: TRBJ2-7; CDR3aa: CASSQEEGSSYEQYF; CDR3nt: TGCGCCAGCAGCCAAGAAGAGGGGAGCTCCTACGAGCAGTACTTC
abundance: many; v_gene: TRBV11-2; d_gene: NA; j_gene: TRBJ2-5; CDR3aa: CASSLDLQETQYF; CDR3nt: TGTGCCAGCAGCTTAGATTTGCAGGAGACCCAGTACTTC
abundance: few; v_gene: TRBV4-2; d_gene: NA; j_gene: TRBJ1-6; CDR3aa: CASSQRTDPSYNSPLHF; CDR3nt: TGTGCCAGCAGCCAACGAACGGACCCAAGCTATAATTCACCCCTCCACTTT
abundance: few; v_gene: TRBV12-3/TRBV12-4; d_gene: NA; j_gene: TRBJ2-7; CDR3aa: CASSLRGSYSYEQYF; CDR3nt: TGTGCCAGCAGTCTCCGTGGGAGCTACTCCTACGAGCAGTACTTC
abundance: few; v_gene: TRBV4-3; d_gene: NA; j_gene: TRBJ1-4; CDR3aa: CASSQEPNQQEKLFF; CDR3nt: TGCGCCAGCAGCCAAGAACCCAACCAGCAGGAAAAACTGTTTTTT
abundance: many; v_gene: TRBV20-1; d_gene: TRBD1; j_gene: TRBJ2-1; CDR3aa: CSASGTGGTEQFF; CDR3nt: TGCAGTGCTAGTGGGACAGGGGGCACTGAGCAGTTCTTC
abundance: many; v_gene: TRBV6-4; d_gene: TRBD1; j_gene: TRBJ2-2; CDR3aa: CASSEETGGTGELFF; CDR3nt: TGTGCCAGCAGTGAGGAGACAGGGGGCACCGGGGAGCTGTTTTTT
abundance: many; v_gene: TRBV20-1; d_gene: TRBD2; j_gene: TRBJ2-3; CDR3aa: CSASPGGADTQYF; CDR3nt: TGCAGTGCTAGCCCGGGGGGAGCAGATACGCAGTATTTT
abundance: many; v_gene: TRBV2; d_gene: NA; j_gene: TRBJ1-1; CDR3aa: CASTPAPNTEAFF; CDR3nt: TGTGCCAGCACCCCGGCCCCTAACACTGAAGCTTTCTTT
abundance: many; v_gene: TRBV12-3/TRBV12-4; d_gene: NA; j_gene: TRBJ1-1; CDR3aa: CASSSGRSENTEAFF; CDR3nt: TGTGCCAGCAGTTCAGGGAGGTCTGAGAACACTGAAGCTTTCTTT
abundance: NA; v_gene: TRBV4-3; d_gene: TRBD2; j_gene: TRBJ2-2; CDR3aa: CASSFGTSVGELFF; CDR3nt: TGCGCCAGCAGCTTTGGGACTAGCGTCGGGGAGCTGTTTTTT
abundance: many; v_gene: TRBV15; d_gene: NA; j_gene: TRBJ2-7; CDR3aa: CATSSEGRYEQYF; CDR3nt: TGTGCCACCAGCAGCGAGGGGAGGTACGAGCAGTACTTC
abundance: many; v_gene: TRBV29-1; d_gene: NA; j_gene: TRBJ1-2; CDR3aa: CSAREFYGYTF; CDR3nt: TGCAGCGCCAGGGAGTTCTATGGCTACACCTTC
abundance: many; v_gene: TRBV6-5; d_gene: TRBD1; j_gene: TRBJ1-2; CDR3aa: CASSYSDRGGYTF; CDR3nt: TGTGCCAGCAGTTACTCCGACAGGGGTGGCTACACCTTC
abundance: few; v_gene: TRBV5-4; d_gene: NA; j_gene: TRBJ2-5; CDR3aa: CASSLEPEVTQYF; CDR3nt: TGTGCCAGCAGCTTGGAACCGGAGGTGACCCAGTACTTC
abundance: few; v_gene: TRBV7-8; d_gene: TRBD1; j_gene: TRBJ2-2; CDR3aa: CASSTGTAAGELFF; CDR3nt: TGTGCCAGCAGCACCGGGACAGCGGCCGGGGAGCTGTTTTTT
abundance: many; v_gene: TRBV28; d_gene: NA; j_gene: TRBJ2-3; CDR3aa: CASSPLVSTDTQYF; CDR3nt: TGTGCCAGCAGCCCCTTAGTGAGCACAGATACGCAGTATTTT
abundance: few; v_gene: TRBV30; d_gene: TRBD2; j_gene: TRBJ2-7; CDR3aa: CAWTWGGRSYEQYF; CDR3nt: TGTGCCTGGACATGGGGGGGTCGGTCCTACGAGCAGTACTTC
abundance: many; v_gene: TRBV6-5; d_gene: NA; j_gene: TRBJ1-2; CDR3aa: CASSYLGDSNYGYTF; CDR3nt: TGTGCCAGCAGTTACTTGGGGGATTCTAACTATGGCTACACCTTC
abundance: many; v_gene: TRBV7-9; d_gene: TRBD2; j_gene: TRBJ2-5; CDR3aa: CASSLGGSGGQETQYF; CDR3nt: TGTGCCAGCAGCTTAGGAGGTAGCGGGGGCCAAGAGACCCAGTACTTC
abundance: NA; v_gene: TRBV5-1; d_gene: TRBD1; j_gene: TRBJ2-1; CDR3aa: CASSDGTGRNNEQFF; CDR3nt: TGCGCCAGCAGCGACGGGACAGGGCGAAACAATGAGCAGTTCTTC
abundance: many; v_gene: TRBV4-1; d_gene: NA; j_gene: TRBJ2-6; CDR3aa: CASSPAYSGANVLTF; CDR3nt: TGCGCCAGCAGCCCCGCCTACTCTGGGGCCAACGTCCTGACTTTC
abundance: many; v_gene: TRBV20-1; d_gene: NA; j_gene: TRBJ2-1; CDR3aa: CSASGRGPYNEQFF; CDR3nt: TGCAGTGCTAGTGGTCGGGGGCCCTACAATGAGCAGTTCTTC
abundance: many; v_gene: TRBV4-1; d_gene: NA; j_gene: TRBJ2-1; CDR3aa: CASSPRTGYNEQFF; CDR3nt: TGCGCCAGCAGCCCCCGGACTGGATACAATGAGCAGTTCTTC
abundance: few; v_gene: TRBV7-9; d_gene: NA; j_gene: TRBJ2-5; CDR3aa: CASSPDTQTQYF; CDR3nt: TGTGCCAGCAGCCCAGACACTCAGACCCAGTACTTC
abundance: many; v_gene: TRBV3-1; d_gene: TRBD2; j_gene: TRBJ2-1; CDR3aa: CASSQDVAGGLYNEQFF; CDR3nt: TGTGCCAGCAGCCAAGACGTAGCGGGGGGCCTCTACAATGAGCAGTTCTTC
abundance: many; v_gene: TRBV6-5; d_gene: TRBD2; j_gene: TRBJ2-1; CDR3aa: CASSPGLAGGGEQFF; CDR3nt: TGTGCCAGCAGTCCCGGACTAGCGGGGGGGGGTGAGCAGTTCTTC
abundance: many; v_gene: TRBV7-9; d_gene: NA; j_gene: TRBJ2-2; CDR3aa: CASSLELGNTGELFF; CDR3nt: TGTGCCAGCAGCTTAGAGTTGGGAAACACCGGGGAGCTGTTTTTT
abundance: few; v_gene: TRBV18; d_gene: TRBD1; j_gene: TRBJ2-5; CDR3aa: CASSPPLQGVQTQYF; CDR3nt: TGTGCCAGCTCACCACCGTTACAGGGGGTACAGACCCAGTACTTC
abundance: NA; v_gene: TRBV28; d_gene: TRBD1; j_gene: TRBJ2-1; CDR3aa: CASSVTGAAINEQFF; CDR3nt: TGTGCCAGCAGTGTGACAGGGGCCGCTATCAATGAGCAGTTCTTC
abundance: many; v_gene: TRBV20-1; d_gene: TRBD2; j_gene: TRBJ2-1; CDR3aa: CSADTSGGANEQFF; CDR3nt: TGCAGTGCAGACACTAGCGGGGGGGCTAATGAGCAGTTCTTC
abundance: NA; v_gene: TRBV6-5; d_gene: NA; j_gene: TRBJ1-1; CDR3aa: CASRPRGSEAFF; CDR3nt: TGTGCCAGCAGACCCAGGGGTTCTGAAGCTTTCTTT
abundance: few; v_gene: TRBV19; d_gene: NA; j_gene: TRBJ2-6; CDR3aa: CASSTISFSGANVLTF; CDR3nt: TGTGCCAGTAGTACGATAAGCTTCTCTGGGGCCAACGTCCTGACTTTC
abundance: many; v_gene: TRBV7-9; d_gene: TRBD1; j_gene: TRBJ1-2; CDR3aa: CASSLDRGDGYTF; CDR3nt: TGTGCCAGCAGCTTAGACAGGGGCGATGGCTACACCTTC
abundance: few; v_gene: TRBV27; d_gene: NA; j_gene: TRBJ1-1; CDR3aa: CASSFVRGTEAFF; CDR3nt: TGTGCCAGCAGTTTCGTAAGGGGGACTGAAGCTTTCTTT
abundance: NA; v_gene: TRBV7-2; d_gene: TRBD1; j_gene: TRBJ1-5; CDR3aa: CASSLTRGIRQPQHF; CDR3nt: TGTGCCAGCAGCTTAACCAGGGGGATTCGTCAGCCCCAGCATTTT
abundance: few; v_gene: TRBV19; d_gene: NA; j_gene: TRBJ1-5; CDR3aa: CASLPDNSNQPQHF; CDR3nt: TGTGCCAGCCTTCCGGATAATAGCAATCAGCCCCAGCATTTT
abundance: many; v_gene: TRBV6-1; d_gene: TRBD1; j_gene: TRBJ1-5; CDR3aa: CASSAGTGNQPQHF; CDR3nt: TGTGCCAGCAGTGCCGGGACAGGGAATCAGCCCCAGCATTTT
abundance: many; v_gene: TRBV2; d_gene: NA; j_gene: TRBJ2-1; CDR3aa: CASMASQQHNEQFF; CDR3nt: TGTGCCAGCATGGCCTCACAACAACACAATGAGCAGTTCTTC
abundance: many; v_gene: TRBV29-1; d_gene: TRBD1; j_gene: TRBJ1-2; CDR3aa: CSVEELSPRPGGNYGYTF; CDR3nt: TGCAGCGTTGAAGAATTGTCTCCCCGGCCAGGGGGCAACTATGGCTACACCTTC
abundance: many; v_gene: TRBV6-1; d_gene: NA; j_gene: TRBJ1-1; CDR3aa: CASSPSGWAEAFF; CDR3nt: TGTGCCAGCAGCCCCTCGGGGTGGGCTGAAGCTTTCTTT
abundance: many; v_gene: TRBV12-3/TRBV12-4; d_gene: NA; j_gene: TRBJ1-6; CDR3aa: CASSSWQGNSPLHF; CDR3nt: TGTGCCAGCAGTTCTTGGCAGGGGAATTCACCCCTCCACTTT
abundance: many; v_gene: TRBV24-1; d_gene: TRBD2; j_gene: TRBJ2-3; CDR3aa: CATSDWSSGGPLDTQYF; CDR3nt: TGTGCCACCAGTGATTGGTCTAGCGGGGGACCTTTGGATACGCAGTATTTT